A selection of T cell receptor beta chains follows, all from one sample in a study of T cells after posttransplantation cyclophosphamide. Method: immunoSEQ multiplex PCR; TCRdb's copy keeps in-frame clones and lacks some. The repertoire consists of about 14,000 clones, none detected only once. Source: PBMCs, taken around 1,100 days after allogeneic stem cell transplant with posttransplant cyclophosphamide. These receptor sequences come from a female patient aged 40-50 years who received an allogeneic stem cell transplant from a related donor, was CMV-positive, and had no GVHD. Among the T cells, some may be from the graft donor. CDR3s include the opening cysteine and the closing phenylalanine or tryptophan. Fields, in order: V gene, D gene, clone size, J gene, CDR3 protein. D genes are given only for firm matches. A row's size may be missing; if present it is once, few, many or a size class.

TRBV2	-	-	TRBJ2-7	CASLETYEQYF
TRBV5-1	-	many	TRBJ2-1	CASSLDGGTSYNEQFF
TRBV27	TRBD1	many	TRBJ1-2	CASSPKDPRGQGPYGYTF
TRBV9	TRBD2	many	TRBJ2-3	CASSNLAGGTADTQYF
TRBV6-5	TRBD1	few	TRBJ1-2	CASRTPGQGIYGYTF
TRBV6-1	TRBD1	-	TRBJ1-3	CASSEAGQGRGNTIYF
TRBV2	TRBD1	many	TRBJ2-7	CASSQDRALMYRQYF
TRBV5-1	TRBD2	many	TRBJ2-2	CASSLAGGGRYTGELFF
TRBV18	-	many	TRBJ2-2	CASSPSNTGELFF
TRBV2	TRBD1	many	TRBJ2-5	CASSGRTGLTGPETQYF
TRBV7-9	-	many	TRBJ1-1	CASSFPTPTPEDTEAFF
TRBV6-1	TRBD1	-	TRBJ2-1	CASSEVPYRGLAYNEQFF
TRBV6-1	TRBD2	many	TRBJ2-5	CASSVSGGAEGTQYF
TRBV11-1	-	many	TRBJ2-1	CASSLYGSSYNEQFF
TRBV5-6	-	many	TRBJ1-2	CASSDTGFGDYGYTF
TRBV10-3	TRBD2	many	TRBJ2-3	CAIRAELAGESHTQYF
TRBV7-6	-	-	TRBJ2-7	CASSRTDNYEQYF
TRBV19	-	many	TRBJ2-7	CASSIGRGSVYEQYF
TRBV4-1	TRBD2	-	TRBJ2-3	CASSYSGGSTDTQYF
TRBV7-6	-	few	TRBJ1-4	CASTTVAGTTNEKLFF
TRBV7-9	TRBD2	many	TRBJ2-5	CASSFRWTSLKETQYF
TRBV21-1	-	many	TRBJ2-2	CASSKVRVVNTGELFF
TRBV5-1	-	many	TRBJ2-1	CASSLDGQLSYNEQFF
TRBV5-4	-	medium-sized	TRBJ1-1	CASSSLPDTEAFF
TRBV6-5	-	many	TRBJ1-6	CASRPPDWNSPLHF
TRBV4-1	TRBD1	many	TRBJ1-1	CASSQTGETEAFF
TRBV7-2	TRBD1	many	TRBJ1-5	CASSLGTGIGNQPQHF
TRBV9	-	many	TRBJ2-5	CASRAALGRSGGETQYF
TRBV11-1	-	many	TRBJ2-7	CASSHRTSPLEQYF
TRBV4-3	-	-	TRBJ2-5	CASSRELAETQYF
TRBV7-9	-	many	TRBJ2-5	CASSFTGVGETQYF
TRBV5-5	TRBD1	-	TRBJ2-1	CASSLVGGTGFNEQFF
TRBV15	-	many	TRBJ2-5	CATSRDRRTQYF
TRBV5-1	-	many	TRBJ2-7	CASSLGELDRYEQYF
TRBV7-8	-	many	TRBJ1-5	CASSLGRWSNQPQHF
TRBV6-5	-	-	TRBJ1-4	CASSSHEVGGVGKLFF
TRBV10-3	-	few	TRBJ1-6	CAIRTLESMPLHF
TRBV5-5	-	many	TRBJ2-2	CASSPSESVTGELFF
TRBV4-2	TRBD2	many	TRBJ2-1	CASSSRGTSGGFDEQFF
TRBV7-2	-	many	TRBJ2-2	CASSLGLNGELFF
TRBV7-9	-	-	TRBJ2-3	CASSLPEQGPADTQYF
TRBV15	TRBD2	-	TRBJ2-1	CATSRAGGGTYNEQFF
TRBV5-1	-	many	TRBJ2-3	CASSLTQGKTDTQYF
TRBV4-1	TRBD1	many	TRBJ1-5	CASSQDQGQGQPQHF
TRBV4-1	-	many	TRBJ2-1	CASSQEGRNSYNEQFF
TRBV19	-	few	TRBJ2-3	CASRNPAGEDTQYF
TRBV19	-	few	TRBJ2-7	CASSSRDMGYEQYF
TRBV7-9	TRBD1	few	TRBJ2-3	CASSTRTGSTDTQYF
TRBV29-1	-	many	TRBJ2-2	CSVLQGTGELFF
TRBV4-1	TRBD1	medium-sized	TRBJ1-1	CASSQWTGSEAFF
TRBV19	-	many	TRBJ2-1	CASSIRNYNEQFF
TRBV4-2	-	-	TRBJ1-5	CASSQVGGDQPQHF
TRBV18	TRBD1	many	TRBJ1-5	CASSQTGAFNQPQHF